This is a list of T cell receptor beta chains from one sample in a study of metastatic and nonmetastatic thyroid tumors. TCRdb re-analyzed the PCR reads using MiXCR. The sample holds 15,000 to 20,000 clones, around a third seen once. The sequencing sample was made of tumor tissue. The source of these receptors is a male donor with papillary thyroid cancer or a benign thyroid nodule (not recorded which). Some clones in this sample may be carry-over from other donors' samples. CDR3s include the opening cysteine and the closing phenylalanine or tryptophan. D genes are given only for firm matches. Rows may omit the clone size; those that give it use once, few, many or a size class.

V,J,size,D,DNA,CDR3
TRBV18,TRBJ1-4,many,.,TGTGCCAGCTCACTAACAGGGACAACTAATGAAAAACTGTTTTTT,CASSLTGTTNEKLFF
TRBV4-1,TRBJ2-7,.,.,TGCGCCAGCAGCCAGGTACTAGCCTACGAGCAGTACTTC,CASSQVLAYEQYF
TRBV15,TRBJ1-5,.,.,TGTGCCACCAGGGCTTATAGCAATCAGCCCCAGCATTTT,CATRAYSNQPQHF
TRBV20-1,TRBJ2-1,.,TRBD1,TGCAGTGGACACGAGGGGGGACAGGGTTACAATGAGCAGTTCTTC,CSGHEGGQGYNEQFF
TRBV7-9,TRBJ2-7,many,.,TGTGCCAGCAGCGAAAGGGACTCCTCCTACGAGCAGTACTTC,CASSERDSSYEQYF
TRBV2,TRBJ1-5,.,.,TGTGCCATCAGATGGGGCTGCGTTGGCCATCAGCCCCAGCATTTT,CAIRWGCVGHQPQHF
TRBV7-9,TRBJ2-5,many,TRBD1,TGTGCCAGCAGCCCCAGACAGGGCTTAGAGACCCAGTACTTC,CASSPRQGLETQYF
TRBV6-5,TRBJ1-6,medium-sized,.,TGTGCCAGCAGTTCCATACCCGGGACTGCGGGCGGAAATTCACCCCTCCACTTT,CASSSIPGTAGGNSPLHF
TRBV6-1,TRBJ2-7,.,TRBD1,TGTGCCAGCAGTGGACAGGGGGCCAGCTCCTACGAGCCGTACTTC,CASSGQGASSYEPYF
TRBV6-2/TRBV6-3,TRBJ2-7,.,.,TGTGCCAGCAGTTACAACGAGGAGGAGGAGGAGTACTTC,CASSYNEEEEEYF
TRBV30,TRBJ1-1,.,.,TGTGCCTGGAGCGTCCCGACAGGTTCGAACACTGAAGCTTTCTTT,CAWSVPTGSNTEAFF
TRBV3-1,TRBJ2-3,many,TRBD1,TGTGCCAGCAGCCCACACACAGGGGGCGGCACAGATACGCAGTATTTT,CASSPHTGGGTDTQYF
TRBV5-1,TRBJ1-1,medium-sized,.,TGCGCCAGCAGCTTGGCCGGGGGGGAGAGGACTGAAGCTTTCTTT,CASSLAGGERTEAFF
TRBV5-1,TRBJ1-6,.,TRBD1,TGCGCCAGCAGCCGGGACAGAAATTCACCCCTCCACTTT,CASSRDRNSPLHF
TRBV6-1,TRBJ1-1,many,.,TGTGCCAGCAGTGGGCCAGGGGACTTGGCCGAAGCTTTCTTT,CASSGPGDLAEAFF
TRBV5-1,TRBJ2-3,many,TRBD2,TGCGCCAGCTTCACTAGCGGGAGATCAGATACGCAGTATTTT,CASFTSGRSDTQYF
TRBV29-1,TRBJ2-3,medium-sized,TRBD1,TGCAGCGCCGGACAGGTTAGGGAAAGCCCTAAAGATACGCAGTATTTT,CSAGQVRESPKDTQYF
TRBV5-1,TRBJ1-3,.,.,TGCGCCAGCAGATCGGACCCAAGCTCTGGAAACACCATATATTTT,CASRSDPSSGNTIYF
TRBV28,TRBJ1-6,medium-sized,.,TGTGCCAGCAGTCTGTATCGGGATGGGTCACCCCTCCACTTT,CASSLYRDGSPLHF
TRBV12-3/TRBV12-4,TRBJ1-1,few,.,TGTGCCAGCAGGATAGGGTGGACTGAAGCTTTCTTT,CASRIGWTEAFF
TRBV20-1,TRBJ2-5,many,TRBD2,TGCAGTGCTCGTCCCGGGACTAGCGGGGGCCCCCCAGAGACCCAGTACTTC,CSARPGTSGGPPETQYF
TRBV12-3/TRBV12-4,TRBJ2-3,medium-sized,TRBD1,TGTGCCAGCAGTTTAGCCCACTCGACAGGGGGCGCGTGGACGCAGTATTTT,CASSLAHSTGGAWTQYF
TRBV20-1,TRBJ1-1,many,.,TGCAGTAAGGGACATCACACTGAAGCTTTCTTT,CSKGHHTEAFF
TRBV19,TRBJ2-7,.,.,TGTGCCAGTAGCCTCTCATCGTTCTACGAGCAGTACTTC,CASSLSSFYEQYF
TRBV30,TRBJ1-3,once,.,TGTGCCTGGAGCCCAACCCTCCAGACAATAACTTCTGGAAACACCATATATTTT,CAWSPTLQTITSGNTIYF
TRBV6-1,TRBJ1-2,few,.,TGTGCCACCTCCGGGGGTTATGGCTACACCTTC,CATSGGYGYTF
TRBV7-6,TRBJ1-1,once,TRBD1,TGTGCCAGCAGCTTGCGGCCAGGGGGTGGAAGCACTGAAGCTTTCTTT,CASSLRPGGGSTEAFF
TRBV12-3/TRBV12-4,TRBJ2-7,many,.,TGTGCCAGCAGTTTCGCGGTTACCTACGAGCAGTACTTC,CASSFAVTYEQYF
TRBV5-1,TRBJ2-2,medium-sized,.,TGCGCCAGCAGCTTGTGGAGTGACGGGGCAGCACTTTTACTCGGGGAGCTGTTTTTT,CASSLWSDGAALLLGELFF
TRBV7-9,TRBJ2-7,medium-sized,.,TGTGCCAGCAGGCCAATAGCGGAGAGCTCCTACGAGCAGTACTTC,CASRPIAESSYEQYF
TRBV4-3,TRBJ2-7,.,.,TGCGCCAGCAGCCAAGGGGGAGGCAAAGGGCGGCAGCAGTACTTC,CASSQGGGKGRQQYF
TRBV6-5,TRBJ1-5,few,.,TGTGCCAGCAGTTACGATAGGGGGAAGGGCAATCAGCCCCAGCATTTT,CASSYDRGKGNQPQHF
TRBV7-9,TRBJ2-2,.,.,TGTGCCAGCAGCTCTTCTTGGGGAAGACCGAACACCGGGGAGCTGTTTTTT,CASSSSWGRPNTGELFF
TRBV7-2,TRBJ1-2,.,.,TGTGCCAGCGGGTCTCGCTATGGCTACACCTTC,CASGSRYGYTF
TRBV2,TRBJ2-7,hyperexpanded,TRBD1,TGTGCCACTTCTTCCGGGACAGACGAGCAGTACTTC,CATSSGTDEQYF
TRBV2,TRBJ2-3,medium-sized,.,TGTGCCAGCCCCAAACGAGCTAGGAACCCAGATACGCAGTATTTT,CASPKRARNPDTQYF
TRBV3-1,TRBJ2-5,many,TRBD2,TGTGCCAGCAACCAACTAGCGGGCCAAGAGACCCAGTACTTC,CASNQLAGQETQYF
TRBV10-2,TRBJ2-3,medium-sized,.,TGCGCCAGCAGAAATCGGGGGCTGACAGATACGCAGTATTTT,CASRNRGLTDTQYF
TRBV11-2,TRBJ1-1,.,TRBD1,TGTGCCAGCAGCGGGAGAGCGGGGGACAGGGGCCGGAACACTGAAGCTTTCTTT,CASSGRAGDRGRNTEAFF
TRBV12-3/TRBV12-4,TRBJ2-5,many,TRBD2,TGTGCCAGCAGCCCTCTAGCGGGAGTACAAGAGACCCAGTACTTC,CASSPLAGVQETQYF
TRBV28,TRBJ2-5,few,.,TGTGCCAGCAGATGGGCCCCCGAGGGAGAGACCCAGTACTTC,CASRWAPEGETQYF
TRBV27,TRBJ2-6,.,.,TGTGCCAGCAGTCTAGCACCCGACTCTGGGGCCAACGTCCTGACTTTC,CASSLAPDSGANVLTF
TRBV28,TRBJ1-2,few,TRBD1,TGTGCCAGCAGTGGATACTCCGGGACAGGGACTGGCTACACCTTC,CASSGYSGTGTGYTF
TRBV18,TRBJ1-6,.,.,TGTGCCAGCTCACCCACAGGACAGAATAATTCACCCCTCCACTTT,CASSPTGQNNSPLHF
TRBV10-3,TRBJ2-2,few,.,TGTGCCATCAGTGAGTCGGCGGGGGGACAGGGCACCGGGGAGCTGTTTTTT,CAISESAGGQGTGELFF
TRBV2,TRBJ1-3,medium-sized,.,TGTGCCAGCAGTGACCAAGGGACCACCTCTGGAAACACCATATATTTT,CASSDQGTTSGNTIYF
TRBV5-1,TRBJ2-5,many,TRBD2,TGCGCCAGCAGCACCCTTGAGGGACTAGTAGGCGAGACCCAGTACTTC,CASSTLEGLVGETQYF
TRBV5-1,TRBJ2-7,once,TRBD1,TGCGCCAGCAGCCTACTCCGGGACAGAACCTACGATCAGTACTTC,CASSLLRDRTYDQYF
TRBV6-2/TRBV6-3,TRBJ2-5,medium-sized,TRBD2,TGTGCCAGCAGTTACACGGGGGGGGGGTTCGATCAGGAGACCCAGTACTTC,CASSYTGGGFDQETQYF
TRBV20-1,TRBJ2-1,.,.,TGCAGTGCTAGGGCCTCTTTCGTCGGAGAGCAGTTCTTC,CSARASFVGEQFF